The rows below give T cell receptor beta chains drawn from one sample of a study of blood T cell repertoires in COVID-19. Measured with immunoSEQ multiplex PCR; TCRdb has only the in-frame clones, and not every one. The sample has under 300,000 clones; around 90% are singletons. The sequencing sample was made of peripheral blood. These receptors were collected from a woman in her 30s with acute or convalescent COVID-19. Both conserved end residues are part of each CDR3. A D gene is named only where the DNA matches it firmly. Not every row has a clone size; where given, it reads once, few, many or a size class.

CDR3nt: TGCGCCAGCAGCCAAGAGGCTTCGGCGGTTAGCACAGATACGCAGTATTTT; CDR3aa: CASSQEASAVSTDTQYF; v_gene: TRBV4-3; j_gene: TRBJ2-3; len: 17; abundance: NA; d_gene: NA
CDR3nt: TGTGCCATCGGGACAGGCAATCAGCCCCAGCATTTT; CDR3aa: CAIGTGNQPQHF; v_gene: TRBV19; j_gene: TRBJ1-5; len: 12; abundance: NA; d_gene: TRBD1
CDR3nt: TGTGCCAGCAGCTCCCTGGGGCTAGCGGGATGGGATACGCAGTATTTT; CDR3aa: CASSSLGLAGWDTQYF; v_gene: TRBV11-2; j_gene: TRBJ2-3; len: 16; abundance: NA; d_gene: TRBD2
CDR3nt: TGTGCCATCAAACAACTAGCGGGAGCGGACGAGCAGTACTTC; CDR3aa: CAIKQLAGADEQYF; v_gene: TRBV10-3; j_gene: TRBJ2-7; len: 14; abundance: NA; d_gene: TRBD2
CDR3nt: TGTGCCAGTAGTGACGCCTTAAGGGGTGGCAATCAGCCCCAGCATTTT; CDR3aa: CASSDALRGGNQPQHF; v_gene: TRBV19; j_gene: TRBJ1-5; len: 16; abundance: NA; d_gene: NA
CDR3nt: TGTGCCAGCAGCGTAGTGGCTAGCGTAACAGATACGCAGTATTTT; CDR3aa: CASSVVASVTDTQYF; v_gene: TRBV9; j_gene: TRBJ2-3; len: 15; abundance: NA; d_gene: NA
CDR3nt: TGTGCCAGCAGCTTGGCCCGGGGGGACTATGGCTACACCTTC; CDR3aa: CASSLARGDYGYTF; v_gene: TRBV5-8; j_gene: TRBJ1-2; len: 14; abundance: NA; d_gene: NA
CDR3nt: TGCGCCAGCAGCTTGGCAGGTTCTGGAAACACCATATATTTT; CDR3aa: CASSLAGSGNTIYF; v_gene: TRBV5-1; j_gene: TRBJ1-3; len: 14; abundance: NA; d_gene: NA
CDR3nt: TGTGCCAGCAGTCCTACTAGCGGGTGGGTCTACGAGCAGTACTTC; CDR3aa: CASSPTSGWVYEQYF; v_gene: TRBV6-5; j_gene: TRBJ2-7; len: 15; abundance: NA; d_gene: TRBD2
CDR3nt: TGTGCCAGCAGCCAATCACAGGGTTTTGACACTGAAGCTTTCTTT; CDR3aa: CASSQSQGFDTEAFF; v_gene: TRBV16; j_gene: TRBJ1-1; len: 15; abundance: NA; d_gene: NA
CDR3nt: TGTGCCAGCAGCGTTCCGGGACAGGGCCAGGAGACCCAGTACTTC; CDR3aa: CASSVPGQGQETQYF; v_gene: TRBV7-6; j_gene: TRBJ2-5; len: 15; abundance: NA; d_gene: TRBD1
CDR3nt: TGTGCCAGCAGCCCGACCGGGACAGGGTCTAGGGAGCAGTTCTTC; CDR3aa: CASSPTGTGSREQFF; v_gene: TRBV7-8; j_gene: TRBJ2-1; len: 15; abundance: NA; d_gene: TRBD1
CDR3nt: TGTGCCAGCAGTTTCGGTCTAGCGGGACCCAATGAGCAGTTCTTC; CDR3aa: CASSFGLAGPNEQFF; v_gene: TRBV27; j_gene: TRBJ2-1; len: 15; abundance: NA; d_gene: TRBD2
CDR3nt: TGTGCCAGCAGGTATTCGGGGTTGAACACTGAAGCTTTCTTT; CDR3aa: CASRYSGLNTEAFF; v_gene: TRBV27; j_gene: TRBJ1-1; len: 14; abundance: NA; d_gene: NA
CDR3nt: TGTGCCAGCAGTTATCCTAGCTTGAGCGGAGAGACCCAGTACTTC; CDR3aa: CASSYPSLSGETQYF; v_gene: TRBV6-5; j_gene: TRBJ2-5; len: 15; abundance: NA; d_gene: NA
CDR3nt: TGTGCCAGCAGCCAGCCGAGGGGGTATGGCTACACCTTC; CDR3aa: CASSQPRGYGYTF; v_gene: TRBV3-1/TRBV3-2; j_gene: TRBJ1-2; len: 13; abundance: NA; d_gene: NA
CDR3nt: TGTGCCAGCAGCAGAAGGACAGGTACCTACGAGCAGTACTTC; CDR3aa: CASSRRTGTYEQYF; v_gene: TRBV21-1; j_gene: TRBJ2-7; len: 14; abundance: NA; d_gene: NA
CDR3nt: TGTGCCAGCAGTGAGTACAGGGGGGGCGTGATTCCTGAAGCTTTCTTT; CDR3aa: CASSEYRGGVIPEAFF; v_gene: TRBV6-1; j_gene: TRBJ1-1; len: 16; abundance: NA; d_gene: TRBD1
CDR3nt: TGTGCCAGTAGTAGACTGGCGGGAGCTTACAATGAGCAGTTCTTC; CDR3aa: CASSRLAGAYNEQFF; v_gene: TRBV19; j_gene: TRBJ2-1; len: 15; abundance: NA; d_gene: TRBD2
CDR3nt: TGTGCCAGCACGGAGAGGGCTAGCGGGAGGCCTACCTACGAGCAGTACTTC; CDR3aa: CASTERASGRPTYEQYF; v_gene: TRBV21-1; j_gene: TRBJ2-7; len: 17; abundance: NA; d_gene: NA
CDR3nt: TGTGCCAGCTTGGGACTAGCGGGCTACACAGATACGCAGTATTTT; CDR3aa: CASLGLAGYTDTQYF; v_gene: TRBV18; j_gene: TRBJ2-3; len: 15; abundance: NA; d_gene: TRBD2
CDR3nt: TGTGCCAGTACCGAAGCCACAGGGACCCCCCAAGAGACCCAGTACTTC; CDR3aa: CASTEATGTPQETQYF; v_gene: TRBV19; j_gene: TRBJ2-5; len: 16; abundance: NA; d_gene: NA
CDR3nt: TGTGCCAGCAGGATGGGCCCAATTGAGCAGTTCTTC; CDR3aa: CASRMGPIEQFF; v_gene: TRBV5-5; j_gene: TRBJ2-1; len: 12; abundance: once; d_gene: NA
CDR3nt: TGTGCCAGCAGCTTAAGAGGCCACGAGCAGTACTTC; CDR3aa: CASSLRGHEQYF; v_gene: TRBV7-9; j_gene: TRBJ2-7; len: 12; abundance: NA; d_gene: NA
CDR3nt: TGTGCCAGCAGCCAAAGGGACAGCTACGAGCAGTACTTC; CDR3aa: CASSQRDSYEQYF; v_gene: TRBV7-9; j_gene: TRBJ2-7; len: 13; abundance: NA; d_gene: TRBD1
CDR3nt: TGTGCCAGCAGTTACCTGACAGGGGGCTCCTACAATGAGCAGTTCTTC; CDR3aa: CASSYLTGGSYNEQFF; v_gene: TRBV6-6; j_gene: TRBJ2-1; len: 16; abundance: NA; d_gene: TRBD1
CDR3nt: TGTGCCAGCAGTTCGCCTAAGGGGGCGCCGGCCTATAATTCACCCCTCCACTTT; CDR3aa: CASSSPKGAPAYNSPLHF; v_gene: TRBV6-2/TRBV6-3; j_gene: TRBJ1-6; len: 18; abundance: NA; d_gene: TRBD1
CDR3nt: TGTGCCAGCAGCCCAGAGGACAGGGGTGGCACTGAAGCTTTCTTT; CDR3aa: CASSPEDRGGTEAFF; v_gene: TRBV3-1/TRBV3-2; j_gene: TRBJ1-1; len: 15; abundance: NA; d_gene: TRBD1
CDR3nt: TGTGCCAGCAGCGTAGGGGGCGGGGGAAACTACGAGCAGTACTTC; CDR3aa: CASSVGGGGNYEQYF; v_gene: TRBV9; j_gene: TRBJ2-7; len: 15; abundance: NA; d_gene: TRBD2
CDR3nt: TGCGCCAGCGGACTAGCGGGAGAAGACTACGAGCAGTACTTC; CDR3aa: CASGLAGEDYEQYF; v_gene: TRBV4-1; j_gene: TRBJ2-7; len: 14; abundance: NA; d_gene: TRBD2
CDR3nt: TGCGCCAGCAGCCAAGGGCTAGCGGGAGTTTCTGGGACCCAGTACTTC; CDR3aa: CASSQGLAGVSGTQYF; v_gene: TRBV4-3; j_gene: TRBJ2-5; len: 16; abundance: NA; d_gene: TRBD2
CDR3nt: TGTGCCAGCAGTCCACCGGGACAGAGAAACACCATATATTTT; CDR3aa: CASSPPGQRNTIYF; v_gene: TRBV6-2/TRBV6-3; j_gene: TRBJ1-3; len: 14; abundance: NA; d_gene: TRBD1
CDR3nt: TGCGCCAGCAGCTTGGTTCCTAGCGGGTACACCGGGGAGCTGTTTTTT; CDR3aa: CASSLVPSGYTGELFF; v_gene: TRBV5-1; j_gene: TRBJ2-2; len: 16; abundance: NA; d_gene: TRBD2